This TCR beta chain appears in the sequencing data of a study of cytomegalovirus exposure and HLA in healthy donors. This CDR3 region has 14 residues. V lost 5 bases and J lost 7; bases outside the gene matches: 4. CDR1 and CDR2 (germline): SGHVS, FNYEAQ. The PCR ran on 60 Vbeta and 13 Jbeta primers. Libraries were prepared by immunoSEQ multiplex PCR; TCRdb keeps only in-frame clonotypes and omits some of them. This table holds under 130,000 clones, around 80% found once. The sequencing input was PBMCs. The TCR originated in a male donor in good health and CMV-seronegative. J is TRBJ2-1 and V is TRBV7-6; 11 bases are shared with TRBD2. DNA of the CDR3: TGTGCCAGCAGCCCTGGGACTAGCGGAAATGAGCAGTTCTTC. Translated, it gives CASSPGTSGNEQFF.